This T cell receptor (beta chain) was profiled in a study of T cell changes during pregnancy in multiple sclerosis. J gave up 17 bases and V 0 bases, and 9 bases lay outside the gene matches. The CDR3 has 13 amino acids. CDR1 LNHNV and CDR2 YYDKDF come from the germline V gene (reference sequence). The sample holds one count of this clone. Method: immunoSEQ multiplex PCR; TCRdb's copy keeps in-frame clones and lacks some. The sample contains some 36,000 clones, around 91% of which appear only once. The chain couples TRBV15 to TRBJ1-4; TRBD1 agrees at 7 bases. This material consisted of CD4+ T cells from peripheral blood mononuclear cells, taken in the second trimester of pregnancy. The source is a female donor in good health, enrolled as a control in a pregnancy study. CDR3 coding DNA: TGTGCCACCAGCAGAGATGCAGGGGGGTATTGTTTTTTT. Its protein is CATSRDAGGYCFF.